The 20 T cell receptor beta chains below were found in one sample sequenced in a study of blood T cell repertoires in COVID-19. Generated by immunoSEQ multiplex PCR, the TCRdb table keeps only in-frame clones and is missing some. This sample has about 55,000 clones, with 85% to 90% found just once. The sample was peripheral blood. Receptors originate from a human donor in a cohort sampled during active COVID-19.

This chain joins TRBV20-1 and TRBJ1-2, with 7 bases lining up with TRBD1. The germline CDR1 and CDR2 sequences are DFQATT and SNEGSKA (reference sequence). V gave up 5 bases and J gave up 5 bases; unmatched junction bases: 2. This CDR3 has 11 residues. DNA for the CDR3: TGCAGTGCTCCGACAGGGTATGGCTACACCTTC. Translation: CSAPTGYGYTF.

The V gene is TRBV7-9, the J gene TRBJ1-5; D possibly corresponds to TRBD1 (5 bases). Germline CDR1 is SEHNR and CDR2 is FQNEAQ (reference sequence). The V and J ends lost 2 bases and 6 bases respectively, with 11 bases between them. The CDR3 is 14 amino acids. CDR3 sequence (DNA): TGTGCCAGCAGCTTACCAGGGTATCCTCAGCCCCAGCATTTT. Protein: CASSLPGYPQPQHF.

The V and J genes are TRBV30 and TRBJ2-7, with 13 bases fitting TRBD2. Germline V CDR1 and CDR2: GTSNPN, SVGIG (reference sequence). J lost 5 bases, V lost 2 bases, and 6 bases had no gene match. The CDR3 length is 15 residues. The CDR3 spells CAWSPWTSGSNEQYF. The CDR3 nucleotides read TGTGCCTGGAGTCCCTGGACTAGCGGGAGCAACGAGCAGTACTTC. Combining the CDR3 with reference TRBV30 and TRBJ2-7 gives the whole variable domain SQTIHQWPATLVQPVGSPLSLECTVEGTSNPNLYWYRQAAGRGLQLLFYSVGIGQISSEVPQNLSASRPQDRQFILSSKKLLLSDSGFYLCAWSPWTSGSNEQYFGPGTRLTVT.

This clone is a singleton in its sample. The chain links TRBV19 to TRBJ1-1; TRBD1 agrees at 8 bases. Germline assignment: CDR1 LNHDA and CDR2 SQIVND (reference sequence). The CDR3 has 15 residues. V trimming: 4 bases; J trimming: 0 bases; junction bases outside the gene matches: 4. CDR3 bases: TGTGCCAGTAGTAGGACAGGGAGCCTGAACACTGAAGCTTTCTTT. This gives the protein CASSRTGSLNTEAFF.

The V and J genes are TRBV4-1 and TRBJ1-2, with 8 nucleotides matching TRBD1. V trimming: 2 bases; J trimming: 14 bases; junction bases outside the gene matches: 16. Germline V CDR1 and CDR2: MGHRA, YSYEKL. The CDR3 is made up of 15 amino acids. The CDR3 nucleotides are TGCGCCAGCAGCCAATCCCCCGGGACAGGAAAGGTAGAGACCTTC. Protein sequence: CASSQSPGTGKVETF.

This rearrangement joins TRBV13 to TRBJ2-1; D perhaps matches TRBD2 (6 bases). Germline CDR1 is PRHDT and CDR2 is FYEKMQ (reference sequence). The CDR3 sequence is 14 residues long. V dropped 5 bases and J dropped 9 bases, with 17 bases sitting between them. CDR3 nucleotide sequence: TGTGCCAGCAGCGAGCTAGCGATTCTGGGTGAGCAGTTCTTC. It translates to CASSELAILGEQFF. The entire variable domain, with the rest obtained from reference TRBV13 and TRBJ2-1, is as follows: AAGVIQSPRHLIKEKRETATLKCYPIPRHDTVYWYQQGPGQDPQFLISFYEKMQSDKGSIPDRFSAQQFSDYHSELNMSSLELGDSALYFCASSELAILGEQFFGPGTRLTVL.

This clone was observed a single time. This rearrangement joins TRBV14 to TRBJ2-7, with 8 bases that match TRBD1. This CDR3 spans 13 amino acids. With 7 bases clipped from V and 7 bases from J, the junction kept 9 bases outside the gene matches. Per germline, CDR1 SGHDN and CDR2 FVKESK. This CDR3 reads CASNSQGASEQYF. The CDR3 nucleotides read TGTGCCAGCAACAGTCAGGGGGCGAGTGAGCAGTACTTC. Complete variable domain (other parts from reference TRBV14 and TRBJ2-7): EAGVTQFPSHSVIEKGQTVTLRCDPISGHDNLYWYRRVMGKEIKFLLHFVKESKQDESGMPNNRFLAERTGGTYSTLKVQPAELEDSGVYFCASNSQGASEQYFGPGTRLTVT.

This clone was found once. The chain couples TRBV4-1 to TRBJ2-7; possible D gene TRBD2, 6 bases. The V gene's germline CDR1 is MGHRA and CDR2 YSYEKL. The CDR3 runs to 14 residues. Trimming pared 6 bases from V and 4 bases from J, leaving 16 bases between. CDR3 sequence: CASSRQEEGYEQYF. Written as DNA, the CDR3 is TGCGCCAGCAGTCGCCAAGAGGAGGGTTACGAGCAGTACTTC.

In its sample, this clone was seen once. CDR3 sequence reads: CASSPGRSSDTQYF. Written as DNA, the CDR3 is TGTGCCAGCAGCCCGGGTCGCTCGAGTGATACGCAGTATTTT. V and J are TRBV7-3 and TRBJ2-3; D unresolved. With 5 bases removed from V and 6 bases from J, the gap between germline ends came to 15 bases. From germline, CDR1 is SGHTA and CDR2 FQGTGA. The CDR3 sequence is 14 residues long.

This sequence joins TRBV5-4 and TRBJ2-5; 7 positions agree with TRBD1. CDR3 length: 14 residues. Germline CDR1 and CDR2: SGHNT and YYREEE (reference sequence). The ends lost 4 bases at V and 1 base at J; junction bases unmatched: 4. CDR3 sequence reads: CASSAGTAQETQYF. In DNA form, the CDR3 reads TGTGCCAGCAGCGCCGGGACAGCCCAAGAGACCCAGTACTTC.

J is TRBJ2-7 and V is TRBV5-4; 8 bases align to TRBD1. This CDR3 region has 15 residues. V lost 4 bases, J lost 3 bases, and 9 bases stayed unmatched. Germline assignment: CDR1 SGHNT and CDR2 YYREEE (reference sequence). The CDR3: CASSTGQGSVYEQYF. The CDR3 DNA reads TGTGCCAGCAGCACTGGACAGGGCTCAGTCTACGAGCAGTACTTC.

The chain employs TRBV7-9 and TRBJ2-7; D remains unclear. Germline V CDR1 and CDR2: SEHNR, FQNEAQ (reference sequence). There are 11 residues in the CDR3. V gave up 3 bases and J gave up 2 bases, with 2 bases separating them. The DNA of the CDR3 is TGTGCCAGCAGCTTCGCCTACGAGCAGTACTTC. Amino acid sequence: CASSFAYEQYF.

This clone was counted a single time. This chain links TRBV2 with TRBJ1-3; D is ambiguous. V shed 6 bases and J shed 4 bases, with 7 bases lying between them. From germline, CDR1 is SNHLY and CDR2 FYNNEI. The CDR3 length is 12 residues. Here the CDR3 DNA reads TGTGCCAGCAGGTTACAGGGAAACACCATATATTTT. It translates to CASRLQGNTIYF.

The gene calls are TRBV7-6 and TRBJ1-2; D ambiguous. V was cut by 6 bases and J by 4 bases, with 6 bases left in between. The CDR3 has 11 residues. Germline V gene sequence: CDR1 SGHVS, CDR2 FNYEAQ. CDR3 nucleotides: TGTGCCAGCAGTAGAGGCTATGGCTACACCTTC. Translation: CASSRGYGYTF.

This chain uses TRBV18 with TRBJ1-6; D gene uncertain. Germline V gene data show CDR1 as KGHSH and CDR2 as LQKENI. The CDR3 is 12 residues long. The V end was cut by 6 bases, the J end by 5 bases, with 5 bases between. For the CDR3, the DNA is TGTGCCAGCTCGTCCGATAATTCACCCCTCCACTTT. Protein sequence: CASSSDNSPLHF.

The chain links TRBV18 to TRBJ1-1; a possible D gene is TRBD1 (6 bases). CDR1 and CDR2 from the germline V gene are KGHSH and LQKENI. Between the trimmed V and J ends, which lost 2 bases and 5 bases, there was a span of 12 bases. The CDR3 runs to 14 residues. This CDR3 reads CASSPKGESTEAFF. CDR3 bases: TGTGCCAGCTCACCAAAGGGGGAAAGTACTGAAGCTTTCTTT.

V is TRBV3-1 (or the pseudogene TRBV3-2) and J is TRBJ1-1, with 7 bases lining up with TRBD1. The V and J ends lost 4 bases and 1 base, in that order; junction bases with no gene match: 6. There are 15 residues in the CDR3. From germline, CDR1 is LGHDT and CDR2 YNNKEL (reference sequence). The CDR3 nucleotides are TGTGCCAGCAGCCGAGGGGGACAGTCGAACACTGAAGCTTTCTTT. Protein sequence: CASSRGGQSNTEAFF.

The chain recombines TRBV12-3 or TRBV12-4 with TRBJ1-2; the match to TRBD1 covers 8 bases. V lost 5 bases and J lost 7; bases outside the gene matches: 3. The CDR3 extends over 12 amino acids. DNA for the CDR3: TGTGCCAGCAGTCAGGGGGCGAGTGGCTACACCTTC. Translation: CASSQGASGYTF.

The rearrangement links TRBV30 to TRBJ2-7, with D tentatively TRBD1 (6 bases). This CDR3 is 15 amino acids long. V lost 2 bases to trimming and J lost 0 bases, with 14 bases between them. Germline values: CDR1 GTSNPN, CDR2 SVGIG (reference sequence). CDR3 sequence reads: CAWSLTGSRSYEQYF. CDR3 bases: TGTGCCTGGAGTTTGACAGGTTCTCGCTCCTACGAGCAGTACTTC.

V is TRBV2 and J is TRBJ1-4; 8 bases agree with TRBD1. The CDR3 runs 13 residues. Germline V gives CDR1 SNHLY, CDR2 FYNNEI. Losses at the gene ends were 6 bases for V and 6 bases for J; bases not matched to a gene: 3. The CDR3 sequence: CASRGQEHEKLFF. For the CDR3, the DNA is TGTGCCAGCAGGGGACAGGAACATGAAAAACTGTTTTTT.